This entry is about one TCR beta chain. Assay: immunoSEQ multiplex PCR; the TCRdb copy retains only in-frame clones and omits some. The table shows approximately 270,000 clones, with about 90% occurring only once. V trimming: 3 bases; J trimming: 4 bases; junction bases outside the gene matches: 3. Germline lookup yields CDR1 MNHEY and CDR2 SMNVEV (reference sequence). The CDR3 consists of 13 residues. This sample is part of a study of blood T cell repertoires in COVID-19. This TCR derives from a woman under 40 with acute COVID-19. The chain is built from TRBV27 and TRBJ2-7; TRBD1 aligns across 7 bases. The specimen was PBMCs or T cells enriched from blood (not recorded which). CDR3 region: CASSFTGEYEQYF. As DNA, the CDR3 is TGTGCCAGCAGTTTTACAGGGGAGTACGAGCAGTACTTC.